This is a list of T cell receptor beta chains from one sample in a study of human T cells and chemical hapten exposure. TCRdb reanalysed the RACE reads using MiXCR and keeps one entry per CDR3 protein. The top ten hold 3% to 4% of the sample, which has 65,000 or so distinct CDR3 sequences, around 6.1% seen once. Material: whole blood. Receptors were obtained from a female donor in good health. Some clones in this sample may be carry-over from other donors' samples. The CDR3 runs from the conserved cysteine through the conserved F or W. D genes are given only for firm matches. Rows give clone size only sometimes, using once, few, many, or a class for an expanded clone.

CDR3 DNA: TGTGCCAGCAGCACGACGATCCCACTGAATCAGCCCCAGCATTTT
CDR3 protein: CASSTTIPLNQPQHF
clone size: many
J gene: TRBJ1-5
D gene: -
V gene: TRBV7-2

CDR3 DNA: TGTGCCTGGAGCCCCCGGACTAGCGGGAGGACTCTCCAGTACTTC
CDR3 protein: CAWSPRTSGRTLQYF
clone size: few
J gene: TRBJ2-7
D gene: TRBD2
V gene: TRBV30

CDR3 DNA: TGCAGCGTTGAACAATCATACGAGCAGTACTTC
CDR3 protein: CSVEQSYEQYF
clone size: few
J gene: TRBJ2-7
D gene: -
V gene: TRBV29-1

CDR3 DNA: TGTGCCAGCAGCTTAGAGTCCCTAGAGCGGAATACGCAGTATTTT
CDR3 protein: CASSLESLERNTQYF
clone size: many
J gene: TRBJ2-3
D gene: -
V gene: TRBV11-2

CDR3 DNA: TGTGCCAGCAGCGTAGAGGGGGGACTAGCTTACAATGAGCAGTTCTTC
CDR3 protein: CASSVEGGLAYNEQFF
clone size: few
J gene: TRBJ2-1
D gene: TRBD2
V gene: TRBV9

CDR3 DNA: TGTGCCAGCTCGGCCTCCTCCTACGAGCAGTACTTC
CDR3 protein: CASSASSYEQYF
clone size: few
J gene: TRBJ2-7
D gene: -
V gene: TRBV7-9

CDR3 DNA: TGTGCCAGCGGAGGACTAGCGGGATTAGAAGATACGCAGTATTTT
CDR3 protein: CASGGLAGLEDTQYF
clone size: many
J gene: TRBJ2-3
D gene: TRBD2
V gene: TRBV6-5

CDR3 DNA: TGTGCCACCAGCTCGTTGACAGAGGGCCTTCATAATTCACCCCTCCACTTT
CDR3 protein: CATSSLTEGLHNSPLHF
clone size: -
J gene: TRBJ1-6
D gene: -
V gene: TRBV15

CDR3 DNA: TGTGCCAGCAGTCCGACTAGCGGACTCACAGATACGCAGTATTTT
CDR3 protein: CASSPTSGLTDTQYF
clone size: -
J gene: TRBJ2-3
D gene: TRBD2
V gene: TRBV27

CDR3 DNA: TGCGCCAGCAGCCACACCAACGACAGGGTAGGGCCCCAGCATTTT
CDR3 protein: CASSHTNDRVGPQHF
clone size: many
J gene: TRBJ1-5
D gene: TRBD1
V gene: TRBV4-1

CDR3 DNA: TGCAGTGCTAGTGGGGTCATCCGCTACGAGCAGTACTTC
CDR3 protein: CSASGVIRYEQYF
clone size: -
J gene: TRBJ2-7
D gene: -
V gene: TRBV20-1

CDR3 DNA: TGTGCCAGCAGTATAAGGACCGAAACCTACGAGCAGTACTTC
CDR3 protein: CASSIRTETYEQYF
clone size: -
J gene: TRBJ2-7
D gene: -
V gene: TRBV12-3/TRBV12-4

CDR3 DNA: TGTGCCAGCAGTTCCCGACAGGGCAGCACTGAAGCTTTCTTT
CDR3 protein: CASSSRQGSTEAFF
clone size: many
J gene: TRBJ1-1
D gene: TRBD1
V gene: TRBV6-5

CDR3 DNA: TGTGCCAGCAGTTCCTCGACTAGCGGGAAGCAGTTCTTC
CDR3 protein: CASSSSTSGKQFF
clone size: many
J gene: TRBJ2-1
D gene: TRBD2
V gene: TRBV28

CDR3 DNA: TGTGCCAGCAGCCCTTTGATAGGCCCGTATAGCAATCAGCCCCAGCATTTT
CDR3 protein: CASSPLIGPYSNQPQHF
clone size: few
J gene: TRBJ1-5
D gene: -
V gene: TRBV7-6

CDR3 DNA: TGTGCCAGCAGTTTAAGTGGGAACACTGAAGCTTTCTTT
CDR3 protein: CASSLSGNTEAFF
clone size: many
J gene: TRBJ1-1
D gene: -
V gene: TRBV12-3/TRBV12-4

CDR3 DNA: TGTGCCAGCAGCTCGAGCCCCGGGGGGCCCTACGAGCAGTACTTC
CDR3 protein: CASSSSPGGPYEQYF
clone size: -
J gene: TRBJ2-7
D gene: -
V gene: TRBV12-3/TRBV12-4

CDR3 DNA: TGTGCCAGCAGGGGACAGGGGGCCGGGGAGCTGTTTTTT
CDR3 protein: CASRGQGAGELFF
clone size: few
J gene: TRBJ2-2
D gene: TRBD1
V gene: TRBV6-5

CDR3 DNA: TGTGCCAGCAGCCGGGGCCCGGGACTAGCGGAAAACATTCAGTACTTC
CDR3 protein: CASSRGPGLAENIQYF
clone size: many
J gene: TRBJ2-4
D gene: TRBD2
V gene: TRBV28

CDR3 DNA: TGTGCCTGGAGTATTGCAGCGGGGGACTCCTACAATGAGCAGTTCTTC
CDR3 protein: CAWSIAAGDSYNEQFF
clone size: -
J gene: TRBJ2-1
D gene: TRBD2
V gene: TRBV30

CDR3 DNA: TGTGCCAGCAGTTTAGAACTAGCGGATCATAGGGCCTACGAGCAGTACTTC
CDR3 protein: CASSLELADHRAYEQYF
clone size: many
J gene: TRBJ2-7
D gene: TRBD2
V gene: TRBV28

CDR3 DNA: TGTGCCAGCAGCCGGAGTATCGGTCAGCCCCAGCATTTT
CDR3 protein: CASSRSIGQPQHF
clone size: -
J gene: TRBJ1-5
D gene: -
V gene: TRBV3-1

CDR3 DNA: TGTGCTAGTGGTTTAGGCGTGAGGGGGCGACTAGATACGCAGTATTTT
CDR3 protein: CASGLGVRGRLDTQYF
clone size: -
J gene: TRBJ2-3
D gene: TRBD1
V gene: TRBV12-5

CDR3 DNA: TGTGCCAGCAGCTTGTTCAGTGACATTCAGTACTTC
CDR3 protein: CASSLFSDIQYF
clone size: many
J gene: TRBJ2-4
D gene: -
V gene: TRBV7-2

CDR3 DNA: TGTGCCAGCAGCCAACTAGGCGGCCTGAACACTGAAGCTTTCTTT
CDR3 protein: CASSQLGGLNTEAFF
clone size: few
J gene: TRBJ1-1
D gene: -
V gene: TRBV7-8

CDR3 DNA: TGCAGTGCTAGACAGTCTGGCACAGATACGCAGTATTTT
CDR3 protein: CSARQSGTDTQYF
clone size: many
J gene: TRBJ2-3
D gene: -
V gene: TRBV20-1

CDR3 DNA: TGTGCCAGCAGTCCGTCTGCTAGCCCCACAGATACGCAGTATTTT
CDR3 protein: CASSPSASPTDTQYF
clone size: many
J gene: TRBJ2-3
D gene: -
V gene: TRBV7-9

CDR3 DNA: TGTGCCAGCAGTTTAGGACAGGTCCAAGAGACCCAGTACTTC
CDR3 protein: CASSLGQVQETQYF
clone size: -
J gene: TRBJ2-5
D gene: -
V gene: TRBV12-3/TRBV12-4

CDR3 DNA: TGTGCCAGCAGAGAGGACAGGAACACTGAAGCTTTCTTT
CDR3 protein: CASREDRNTEAFF
clone size: -
J gene: TRBJ1-1
D gene: -
V gene: TRBV5-4

CDR3 DNA: TGTGCCAGCAGTGACTCTGGCGGGGACTACAATGAGCAGTTCTTC
CDR3 protein: CASSDSGGDYNEQFF
clone size: many
J gene: TRBJ2-1
D gene: -
V gene: TRBV6-4

CDR3 DNA: TGTGCCAGTAGTATTGGACAGCCAGACACAGATACGCAGTATTTT
CDR3 protein: CASSIGQPDTDTQYF
clone size: -
J gene: TRBJ2-3
D gene: -
V gene: TRBV19

CDR3 DNA: TGCAGCGTTGAAAAGGGGGTATACCAAGAGACCCAGTACTTC
CDR3 protein: CSVEKGVYQETQYF
clone size: many
J gene: TRBJ2-5
D gene: -
V gene: TRBV29-1

CDR3 DNA: TGTGCCAGCAGTTACTCATTCCCCATTCTAGCGGGAGGGTTCAATGAGCAGTTCTTC
CDR3 protein: CASSYSFPILAGGFNEQFF
clone size: many
J gene: TRBJ2-1
D gene: TRBD2
V gene: TRBV6-2/TRBV6-3

CDR3 DNA: TGTGCCAGCAGTTACTCGGAGGGTACTATTTACCAAGAGACCCAGTACTTC
CDR3 protein: CASSYSEGTIYQETQYF
clone size: many
J gene: TRBJ2-5
D gene: -
V gene: TRBV6-2/TRBV6-3

CDR3 DNA: TGTGCCAGCAGCTTAGTCGGGAGGGGATACAATGAGCAGTTCTTC
CDR3 protein: CASSLVGRGYNEQFF
clone size: -
J gene: TRBJ2-1
D gene: TRBD2
V gene: TRBV11-2

CDR3 DNA: TGTGCCAGCAGTTTAAGGACTAGCAACCCCAATGAGCAGTTCTTC
CDR3 protein: CASSLRTSNPNEQFF
clone size: -
J gene: TRBJ2-1
D gene: TRBD2
V gene: TRBV28

CDR3 DNA: TGCGCCAGCAGCTTGGTGGTTGGTGAGACCCAGTACTTC
CDR3 protein: CASSLVVGETQYF
clone size: -
J gene: TRBJ2-5
D gene: -
V gene: TRBV5-1

CDR3 DNA: TGTGCCAGCAGCCGGGACAGGACAAATTCACCCCTCCACTTT
CDR3 protein: CASSRDRTNSPLHF
clone size: many
J gene: TRBJ1-6
D gene: TRBD1
V gene: TRBV7-2

CDR3 DNA: TGTGCCAGCAGCTGGGACAGGGGGCCCTACGAGCAGTACTTC
CDR3 protein: CASSWDRGPYEQYF
clone size: few
J gene: TRBJ2-7
D gene: TRBD1
V gene: TRBV7-3

CDR3 DNA: TGCAGTGCTATGCCGGGACTAGGACACACCGGGGAGCTGTTTTTT
CDR3 protein: CSAMPGLGHTGELFF
clone size: -
J gene: TRBJ2-2
D gene: TRBD2
V gene: TRBV20-1

CDR3 DNA: TGTGCCAGCAGAGTGGGCCAGCCGAACACTGAAGCTTTCTTT
CDR3 protein: CASRVGQPNTEAFF
clone size: many
J gene: TRBJ1-1
D gene: -
V gene: TRBV2

CDR3 DNA: TGTGCCACCAGTGATACTAAAACTTACTCTAGAACCGGGGAGCTGTTTTTT
CDR3 protein: CATSDTKTYSRTGELFF
clone size: many
J gene: TRBJ2-2
D gene: -
V gene: TRBV24-1

CDR3 DNA: TGCAGTGCCTCCCCGGTTAGGGACCCCTACGAGCAGTACTTC
CDR3 protein: CSASPVRDPYEQYF
clone size: many
J gene: TRBJ2-7
D gene: -
V gene: TRBV20-1

CDR3 DNA: TGTGCCAACAGCCCCTACAGCCGGACCTCTGGAAACACCATATATTTT
CDR3 protein: CANSPYSRTSGNTIYF
clone size: -
J gene: TRBJ1-3
D gene: -
V gene: TRBV7-9

CDR3 DNA: TGTGCCAGCAGTGAGGTACCGGGGGAGACCCAGTACTTC
CDR3 protein: CASSEVPGETQYF
clone size: -
J gene: TRBJ2-5
D gene: -
V gene: TRBV6-1

CDR3 DNA: TGTGCCAGCAGTTCGGACGTCAATCAGCCCCAGCATTTT
CDR3 protein: CASSSDVNQPQHF
clone size: many
J gene: TRBJ1-5
D gene: -
V gene: TRBV6-6

CDR3 DNA: TGCAGTGCTAGAGATAGGCCAGGGGATTCACCCCTCCACTTT
CDR3 protein: CSARDRPGDSPLHF
clone size: few
J gene: TRBJ1-6
D gene: -
V gene: TRBV20-1

CDR3 DNA: TGTGCCAGCAGTGAAAGGGCAGGGCTGGGCTACACCTTC
CDR3 protein: CASSERAGLGYTF
clone size: few
J gene: TRBJ1-2
D gene: -
V gene: TRBV2

CDR3 DNA: TGTGCCAGCCGCAAGGGAGGTGACTATGGCTACACCTTC
CDR3 protein: CASRKGGDYGYTF
clone size: many
J gene: TRBJ1-2
D gene: -
V gene: TRBV28

CDR3 DNA: TGCGCCAGCAGCCATACGGGCTCCCAAGGCACTGAAGCTTTCTTT
CDR3 protein: CASSHTGSQGTEAFF
clone size: few
J gene: TRBJ1-1
D gene: -
V gene: TRBV4-1

CDR3 DNA: TGCAGTGCTAGAGATCTAGCGGGAAGGAGGTTGGATGAGCAGTTCTTC
CDR3 protein: CSARDLAGRRLDEQFF
clone size: many
J gene: TRBJ2-1
D gene: TRBD2
V gene: TRBV20-1